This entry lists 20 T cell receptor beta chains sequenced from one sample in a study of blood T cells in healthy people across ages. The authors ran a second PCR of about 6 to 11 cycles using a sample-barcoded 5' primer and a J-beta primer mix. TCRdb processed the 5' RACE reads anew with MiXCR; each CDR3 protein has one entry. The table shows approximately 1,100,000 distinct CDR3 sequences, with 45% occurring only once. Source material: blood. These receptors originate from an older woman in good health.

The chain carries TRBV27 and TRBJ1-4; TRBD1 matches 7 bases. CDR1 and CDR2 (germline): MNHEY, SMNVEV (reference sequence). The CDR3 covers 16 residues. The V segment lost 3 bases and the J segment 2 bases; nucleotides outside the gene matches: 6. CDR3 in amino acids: CASSLNRGSTNEKLFF. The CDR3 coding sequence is TGTGCCAGCAGTTTGAACAGGGGTTCTACTAATGAAAAACTGTTTTTT.

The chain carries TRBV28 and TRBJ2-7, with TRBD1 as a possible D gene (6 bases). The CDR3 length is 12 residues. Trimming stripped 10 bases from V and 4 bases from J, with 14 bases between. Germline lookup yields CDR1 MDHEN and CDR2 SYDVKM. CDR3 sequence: CATQQGTYEQYF. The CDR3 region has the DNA TGTGCCACCCAACAGGGTACGTACGAGCAGTACTTC.

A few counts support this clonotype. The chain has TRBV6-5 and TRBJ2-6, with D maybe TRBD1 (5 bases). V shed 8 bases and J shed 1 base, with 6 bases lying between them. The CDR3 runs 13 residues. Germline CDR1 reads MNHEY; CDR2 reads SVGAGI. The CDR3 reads CASRQSGANVLTF. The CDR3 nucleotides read TGTGCCAGCCGACAGTCTGGGGCCAACGTCCTGACTTTC.

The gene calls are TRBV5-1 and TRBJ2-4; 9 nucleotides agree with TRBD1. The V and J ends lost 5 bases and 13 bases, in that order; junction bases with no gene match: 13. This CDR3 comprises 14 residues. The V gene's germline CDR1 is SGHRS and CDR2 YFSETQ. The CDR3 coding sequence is TGCGCCAGCAGTTCCGGGACAGGGAGTATGGAGCAGTACTTC. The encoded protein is CASSSGTGSMEQYF.

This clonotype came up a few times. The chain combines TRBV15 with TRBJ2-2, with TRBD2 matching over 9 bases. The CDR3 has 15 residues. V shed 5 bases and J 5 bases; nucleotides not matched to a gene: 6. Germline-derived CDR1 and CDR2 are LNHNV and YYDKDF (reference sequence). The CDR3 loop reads CATSRASGMTGELFF. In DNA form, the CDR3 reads TGTGCCACCAGCCGGGCTAGCGGGATGACCGGGGAGCTGTTTTTT.

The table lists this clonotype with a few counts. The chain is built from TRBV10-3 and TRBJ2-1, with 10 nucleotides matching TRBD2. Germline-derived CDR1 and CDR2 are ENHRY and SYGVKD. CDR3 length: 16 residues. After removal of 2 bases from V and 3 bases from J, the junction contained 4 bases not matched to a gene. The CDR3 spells CAISEAASGSYNEQFF. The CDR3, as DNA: TGTGCCATCAGTGAGGCGGCTAGCGGGAGCTACAATGAGCAGTTCTTC.

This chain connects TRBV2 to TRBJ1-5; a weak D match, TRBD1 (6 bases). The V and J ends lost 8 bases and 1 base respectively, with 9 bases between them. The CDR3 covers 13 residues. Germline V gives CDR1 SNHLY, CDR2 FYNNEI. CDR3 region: CASDRLSNQPQHF. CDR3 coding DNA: TGTGCCAGCGACAGGTTGAGCAATCAGCCCCAGCATTTT.

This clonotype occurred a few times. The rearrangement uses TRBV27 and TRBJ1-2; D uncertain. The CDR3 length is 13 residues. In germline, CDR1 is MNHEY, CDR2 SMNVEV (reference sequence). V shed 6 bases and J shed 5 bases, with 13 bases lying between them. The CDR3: CASRRQKGYGYTF. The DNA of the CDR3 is TGTGCCAGCAGACGACAAAAGGGTTATGGCTACACCTTC.

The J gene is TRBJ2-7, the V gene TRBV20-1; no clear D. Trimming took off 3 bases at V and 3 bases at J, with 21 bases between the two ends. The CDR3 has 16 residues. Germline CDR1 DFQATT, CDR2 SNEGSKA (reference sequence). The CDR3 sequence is CSARGKGSGSVYEQYF. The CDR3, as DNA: TGCAGTGCTAGGGGGAAGGGTAGTGGTTCCGTCTACGAGCAGTACTTC.

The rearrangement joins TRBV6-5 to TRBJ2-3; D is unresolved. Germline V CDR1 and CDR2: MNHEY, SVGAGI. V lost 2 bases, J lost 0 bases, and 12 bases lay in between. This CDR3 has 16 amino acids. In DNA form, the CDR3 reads TGTGCCAGCAGTTACGGGCAGGTGATAAGCACAGATACGCAGTATTTT. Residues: CASSYGQVISTDTQYF.

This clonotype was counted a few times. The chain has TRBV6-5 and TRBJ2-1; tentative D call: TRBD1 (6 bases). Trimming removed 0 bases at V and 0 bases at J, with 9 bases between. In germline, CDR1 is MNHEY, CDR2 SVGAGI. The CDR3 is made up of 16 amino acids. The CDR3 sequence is CASSYSKDSSYNEQFF. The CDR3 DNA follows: TGTGCCAGCAGTTACTCGAAGGACAGCTCCTACAATGAGCAGTTCTTC.

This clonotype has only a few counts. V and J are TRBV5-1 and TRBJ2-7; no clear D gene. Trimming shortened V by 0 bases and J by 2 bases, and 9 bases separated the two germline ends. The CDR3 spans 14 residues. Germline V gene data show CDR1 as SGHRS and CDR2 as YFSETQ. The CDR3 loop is CASSLDIPPYEQYF. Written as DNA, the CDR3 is TGCGCCAGCAGCTTGGACATTCCCCCCTACGAGCAGTACTTC.

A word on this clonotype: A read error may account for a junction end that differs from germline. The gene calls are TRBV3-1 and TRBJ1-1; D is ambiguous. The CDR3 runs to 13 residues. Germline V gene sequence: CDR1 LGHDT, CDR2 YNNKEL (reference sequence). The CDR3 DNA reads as TGTGCCAGCAGCCTAGTGGGGAACGCTGAAGCTTTCTTT. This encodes CASSLVGNAEAFF.

This CDR3 reads CASSLYNSQDEQYF. The DNA of the CDR3 is TGTGCCAGCAGCTTATATAACAGCCAGGACGAGCAGTACTTC. The V gene is TRBV7-9, the J gene TRBJ2-4; D is undetermined. The J call is uncertain, as TRBJ2-7 better fits the DNA end. This CDR3 contains 14 residues. The germline gives CDR1 SEHNR, CDR2 FQNEAQ (reference sequence).

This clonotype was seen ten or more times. The CDR3 DNA sequence: TGCAGCGGTCGTCAGGGGGCCCTCCAAGAGACCCAGTACTTC. Residues: CSGRQGALQETQYF. This chain links TRBV29-1 with TRBJ2-5, with 8 bases lining up with TRBD1. The CDR3 totals 14 residues. J lost 1 base, V lost 7 bases, and 8 bases had no gene match. The germline CDR1 and CDR2 sequences are SQVTM and ANQGSEA. Full variable domain (missing parts from reference TRBV29-1 and TRBJ2-5): SAVISQKPSRDICQRGTSLTIQCQVDSQVTMMFWYRQQPGQSLTLIATANQGSEATYESGFVIDKFPISRPNLTFSTLTVSNMSPEDSSIYLCSGRQGALQETQYFGPGTRLLVL.

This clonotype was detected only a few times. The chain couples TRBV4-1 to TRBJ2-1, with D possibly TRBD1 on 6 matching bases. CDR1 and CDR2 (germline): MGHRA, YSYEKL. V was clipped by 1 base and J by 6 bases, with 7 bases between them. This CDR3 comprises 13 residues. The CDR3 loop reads CASSQGRGNEQFF. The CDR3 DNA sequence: TGCGCCAGCAGCCAAGGCAGGGGCAATGAGCAGTTCTTC.

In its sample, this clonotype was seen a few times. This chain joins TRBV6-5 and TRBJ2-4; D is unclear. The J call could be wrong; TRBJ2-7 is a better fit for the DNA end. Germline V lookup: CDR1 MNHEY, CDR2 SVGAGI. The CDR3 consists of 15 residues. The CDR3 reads CASRVVVLAWYEQYF. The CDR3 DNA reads TGTGCCAGCCGGGTCGTGGTTTTAGCCTGGTACGAGCAGTACTTC.

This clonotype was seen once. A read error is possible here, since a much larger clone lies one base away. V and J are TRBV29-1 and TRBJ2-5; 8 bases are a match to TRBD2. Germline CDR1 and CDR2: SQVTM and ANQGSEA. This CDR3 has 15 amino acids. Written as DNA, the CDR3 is TGCAGCGTTGAAGGGACTAGCCAAGTCCAAGAGGCCCAGTACTTC. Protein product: CSVEGTSQVQEAQYF.

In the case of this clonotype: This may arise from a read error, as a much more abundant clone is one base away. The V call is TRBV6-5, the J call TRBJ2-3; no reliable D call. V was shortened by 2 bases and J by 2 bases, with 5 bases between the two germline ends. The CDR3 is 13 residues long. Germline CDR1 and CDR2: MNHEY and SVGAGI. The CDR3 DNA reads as TGTGCCAGCAGTTACGGGCACACAGATACGCAGTATTTT. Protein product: CASSYGHTDTQYF.

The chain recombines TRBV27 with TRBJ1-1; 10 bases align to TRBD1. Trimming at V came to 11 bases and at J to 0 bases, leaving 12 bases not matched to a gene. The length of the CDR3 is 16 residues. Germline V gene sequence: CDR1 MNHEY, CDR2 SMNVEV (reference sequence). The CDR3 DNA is TGTGCCTGCGCCGGGACAGGGGCCAGTTTGAACACTGAAGCTTTCTTT. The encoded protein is CACAGTGASLNTEAFF.